These 19 T cell receptor beta chains were sequenced from one sample in a study of long-term antiretroviral therapy in people with HIV (dated by TCRdb to between 2020 and 2023). The immunoSEQ hsTCRB v3.0 assay was used at survey level resolution to sequence the TRB variable region. The table comes from immuneACCESS by way of TCRdb, which keeps in-frame sequences with V and J called. Part of the clones is missing from these tables; in studies checked, under half for an unresolved V gene and the rest for unknown reasons. For this sample there are roughly 28,000 clones; roughly 90% appear just once. Clones ranked in the top ten supply approximately 4.2% of the sample. The sample here was unsorted PBMCs, taken 3.1 years after starting antiretroviral therapy. Source of these receptors: a man aged 18 to 30 with HIV.

The chain recombines TRBV18 with TRBJ2-3, with D hard to call. This CDR3 region has 13 residues. Trimming took off 3 bases at V and 0 bases at J, with 4 bases between the two ends. Germline V gives CDR1 KGHSH, CDR2 LQKENI. The CDR3 loop reads CASSPQSTDTQYF. In DNA form, the CDR3 reads TGTGCCAGCTCACCGCAGAGCACAGATACGCAGTATTTT.

This CDR3 is CASRPRQGVGEKLFF. The CDR3 nucleotides read TGTGCCAGCAGGCCCCGACAGGGGGTTGGTGAAAAACTGTTTTTT. The chain employs TRBV7-8 and TRBJ1-4; 9 bases fit TRBD1. Germline V gene sequence: CDR1 SGHVS, CDR2 FQNEAQ. This CDR3 has 15 amino acids. Trimming at V came to 6 bases and at J to 7 bases, leaving 9 bases not matched to a gene. Complete variable domain (other parts from reference TRBV7-8 and TRBJ1-4): GAGVSQSPRYKVAKRGQDVALRCDPISGHVSLFWYQQALGQGPEFLTYFQNEAQLDKSGLPSDRFFAERPEGSVSTLKIQRTQQEDSAVYLCASRPRQGVGEKLFFGSGTQLSVL.

The V gene is TRBV15, the J gene TRBJ1-5; 7 bases align to TRBD1. CDR1 and CDR2 from the germline V gene are LNHNV and YYDKDF (reference sequence). This CDR3 is 12 amino acids long. Germline trimming cut 9 bases from V and 7 bases from J; bases unmatched to any gene: 6. The CDR3 DNA reads TGTGCCACTACAGGGGTCGGGCAGCCCCAGCATTTT. Protein: CATTGVGQPQHF.

The CDR3 loop is CASSTPTGRTQETQYF. The CDR3 nucleotides read TGTGCCAGCAGTACCCCGACAGGTCGGACCCAAGAGACCCAGTACTTC. The chain joins TRBV6-6 to TRBJ2-5; D possibly corresponds to TRBD1 (6 bases). The germline CDR1 and CDR2 sequences are MNHNY and SVGAGI (reference sequence). Trimming pared 5 bases from V and 1 base from J, leaving 17 bases between. The CDR3 covers 16 residues.

The chain carries TRBV6-5 and TRBJ2-1, with D unclear. Germline V gene sequence: CDR1 MNHEY, CDR2 SVGAGI. The CDR3 length is 11 residues. V was trimmed by 7 bases and J by 10 bases, leaving 11 bases between them. The CDR3 nucleotides read TGTGCCAGCACCCAGCTAGAGGAGCAGTTCTTC. This gives the protein CASTQLEEQFF.

The rearrangement links TRBV18 to TRBJ1-1, with TRBD1 matching over 8 bases. CDR3 length equals 14 residues. In germline, CDR1 is KGHSH, CDR2 LQKENI. Unmatched junction bases numbered 8, after V lost 6 bases and J lost 5 bases. CDR3 amino acids: CASSPRQGATEAFF. The CDR3 region has the DNA TGTGCCAGCTCCCCGAGGCAGGGGGCGACTGAAGCTTTCTTT. Filled out from reference TRBV18 and TRBJ1-1, the complete variable domain reads NAGVMQNPRHLVRRRGQEARLRCSPMKGHSHVYWYRQLPEEGLKFMVYLQKENIIDESGMPKERFSAEFPKEGPSILRIQQVVRGDSAAYFCASSPRQGATEAFFGQGTRLTVV.

The genes are TRBV6-5 and TRBJ1-1, with 9 bases identical to TRBD1. This CDR3 has 13 residues. Trimming at V came to 6 bases and at J to 3 bases, leaving 2 bases not matched to a gene. From germline, CDR1 is MNHEY and CDR2 SVGAGI. The CDR3 bases are TGTGCCAGCAGGGGACAGGGATACACTGAAGCTTTCTTT. Its protein is CASRGQGYTEAFF.

The CDR3 spells CASSQDRWQPYEQYF. The DNA of the CDR3 is TGCGCCAGCAGCCAAGACAGGTGGCAGCCTTACGAGCAGTACTTC. The chain recombines TRBV4-1 with TRBJ2-7; the D is unclear. Trimming removed 0 bases from V and 4 bases from J, with 13 bases in between. Germline CDR1 MGHRA, CDR2 YSYEKL. The CDR3 spans 15 residues.

The rearrangement links TRBV7-8 to TRBJ2-2, with 8 bases lining up with TRBD1. CDR1 and CDR2 (germline): SGHVS, FQNEAQ. V was clipped by 4 bases and J by 2 bases; unmatched bases: 18. This CDR3 region has 20 residues. The CDR3 nucleotides read TGTGCCAGCAGCTCTCTTTCCGGGACAGGCAAATACCTTAACACCGGGGAGCTGTTTTTT. Amino acids: CASSSLSGTGKYLNTGELFF.

The chain links TRBV11-3 to TRBJ2-3; D is unresolved. The CDR3 has 13 amino acids. Between the trimmed V and J ends, which lost 1 base and 2 bases, there was a span of 4 bases. The germline CDR1 and CDR2 sequences are SGHNT and YENEEA. Here the CDR3 DNA reads TGTGCCAGCAGCTTAGGCACCACAGATACGCAGTATTTT. Translating gives CASSLGTTDTQYF.

This chain links TRBV7-2 with TRBJ2-1; D is undetermined. CDR3 size: 12 residues. The ends were cut back, 9 bases at V and 3 bases at J, with 9 bases in the middle. The germline CDR1 and CDR2 sequences are SGHTA and FQGNSA. CDR3 region: CASRADYNEQFF. CDR3 coding DNA: TGTGCCAGTAGGGCTGACTACAATGAGCAGTTCTTC.

The V and J genes are TRBV4-2 and TRBJ2-7; D remains unclear. The V gene's germline CDR1 is LGHNA and CDR2 YNFKEQ. V lost 4 bases, J lost 7 bases, and 14 bases lay in between. The CDR3 consists of 13 residues. For the CDR3, the DNA is TGTGCCAGCAGCCCCTCAAGGTCCGGGGAGCAGTACTTC. Translated, it gives CASSPSRSGEQYF.

This clone appeared a single time. The rearrangement joins TRBV6-6 to TRBJ2-1; maybe TRBD2 (7 bases). Per germline, CDR1 MNHNY and CDR2 SVGAGI (reference sequence). This CDR3 contains 15 residues. Trimming left V 8 bases short and J 7 bases short, with 21 bases between. CDR3 in amino acids: CASCNRGEGPNEQFF. DNA of the CDR3: TGTGCCAGCTGCAATAGGGGGGAGGGCCCTAATGAGCAGTTCTTC.

The chain combines TRBV10-3 with TRBJ1-2, with D hard to call. CDR1 is ENHRY and CDR2 is SYGVKD in the germline V gene. This CDR3 has 12 residues. V was pared by 7 bases and J by 1 base, with 7 bases between. Here the CDR3 reads CAITDGNYGYTF. Here the CDR3 DNA reads TGTGCCATCACCGACGGTAACTATGGCTACACCTTC.

V gene TRBV6-6 combines with J gene TRBJ1-1, with a weak D call TRBD1 (5 bases). The ends were cut back, 7 bases at V and 8 bases at J, with 17 bases in the middle. Germline values: CDR1 MNHNY, CDR2 SVGAGI (reference sequence). The CDR3 totals 13 residues. The CDR3 sequence is CASTAGTHPEAFF. CDR3 nucleotides: TGTGCCAGCACCGCGGGGACTCATCCCGAAGCTTTCTTT.

The V and J genes are TRBV6-6 and TRBJ1-1, with TRBD1 identical over 9 bases. Losses at the gene ends were 8 bases for V and 7 bases for J; bases not matched to a gene: 14. CDR3 length: 15 amino acids. Germline assignment: CDR1 MNHNY and CDR2 SVGAGI (reference sequence). The CDR3 nucleotides read TGTGCCAGCGCGGGACAGGGACGTTCGGCCAGTGAAGCTTTCTTT. Encoded protein: CASAGQGRSASEAFF.

This clone has a handful of counts. The chain is built from TRBV6-4 and TRBJ2-1; 12 bases match TRBD2. Losses at the gene ends were 6 bases for V and 5 bases for J; bases not matched to a gene: 5. The CDR3 extends over 15 amino acids. CDR1 is MRHNA and CDR2 is SNTAGT in the germline V gene. The CDR3 reads CASSVTSGGNNEQFF. The CDR3, as DNA: TGTGCCAGCAGCGTTACTAGCGGGGGGAACAATGAGCAGTTCTTC.

The chain has TRBV7-2 and TRBJ2-7; D is undetermined. This CDR3 has 14 amino acids. Trimming left V 3 bases short and J 6 bases short, with 15 bases between. Germline loops: CDR1 SGHTA, CDR2 FQGNSA. The chain's CDR3 is CASSLGLSHSEQYF. CDR3 nucleotide sequence: TGTGCCAGCAGCTTGGGCCTGAGTCACTCCGAGCAGTACTTC.

The chain has TRBV7-9 and TRBJ2-3; D is perhaps TRBD2 (5 bases). V was shortened by 4 bases and J by 4 bases, with 15 bases between the two germline ends. Germline lookup yields CDR1 SEHNR and CDR2 FQNEAQ (reference sequence). The CDR3 runs to 15 residues. CDR3: CASSSMRGPADTQYF. The CDR3 nucleotides are TGTGCCAGCAGCTCCATGAGAGGGCCTGCAGATACGCAGTATTTT.